This record concerns one T cell receptor beta chain sequence. What antigen it recognizes has not been identified. One base away there is no much larger clone; base qualities are not given. Buffy coats from 30 to 40 blood donors, supplied by the Finnish Red Cross blood service, were used as healthy controls. All TCR-sequenced material derived from peripheral blood: patient blood samples and healthy donor buffy coats. Ficoll-Hypaque gradient centrifugation was used to isolate peripheral blood mononuclear cells. CD4+ cells were purified magnetically from the buffy coats of healthy controls. Genomic DNA was extracted with the Gentra Puregene Cell and Tissue kit and quantified on a Qubit 2.0 fluorometer. According to the germline V gene, CDR1 reads KGHSH and CDR2 reads LQKENI. The CDR3 spans 13 residues, from the cysteine through the phenylalanine. Here the CDR3 DNA is all that survives: 39 bases in frame from base 1. V loses 2 bases, J loses 3 bases, and the germline ends lie 7 bases apart.

TCRbeta rearrangements were sequenced from genomic DNA using the immunoSEQ assay at survey resolution. For the original study's pipeline: In the TCR sequencing data, the lowest productive clonotype frequency that could be detected was 2.59 x 10-5. Only productive TCRbeta rearrangements, defined as complete and in-frame sequences, were included in the analyses. Simpson clonality, calculated in the immunoSEQ Analyzer version 3.0, was used as the measure of sample clonality. Clones were binned by frequency as very rare, small, medium, large (1-20%) or hyperexpanded (>20%). Generation probabilities were estimated with OLGA 1.2.3, V-gene circos plots were made with VDJtools, specificities were searched in VDJdb, and CDR3 motifs were identified with GLIPH. TCRdb took over this immuneACCESS table, retaining in-frame rearrangements with V and J assigned. Such tables are incomplete; in checked studies, under half of the missing clones stem from an unresolved V gene, and the remainder is unexplained. V and J calls and clone size come straight from that table; D and trimming were deduced from the DNA. A total of tens of thousands of clones appear in this sample, 60% to 80% of them only once. The ten largest make up around 0.65% of the sample.

This entry belongs to a study of STAT5B mutations in CD4+ large granular lymphocyte leukemia (dated by TCRdb to the early 2020s). For the study in its entirety: Among healthy controls, the CDR3 'QG' motif was associated with a particular HLA allele. The study compared the TCRbeta repertoires of patients with CD4+ T-cell large granular lymphocyte leukemia against the TCRbeta repertoires of healthy blood donors. Flow cytometry performed on FACSCanto II or FACSVerse showed that the purified fractions had more than 95% purity among lymphocytes. General findings and caveats noted by the study authors: The data were not HLA-matched, and the relatively small sample size could explain the higher clonality seen in CD4+ compared with CD8+ T-LGLL. The main leukemic clonotypes were found to be private to each patient, although roughly a quarter of the main leukemic clonotypes were detected at low frequency in the non-leukemic repertoires of other patients. Enrichment of TRBV06-family usage was observed among the top patient clones (8/27) relative to healthy controls (2/35). Greater clonality appeared to be present in CD4-sorted patient repertoires than in healthy CD4+ repertoires, and the difference was retained after the putative leukemic clones were removed.

The source is a human donor in good health. The V and J genes are TRBV18 and TRBJ1-1, with the D gene uncertain. Sequencing used CD4+ T cells from blood buffy coats. CDR3 loop: CASSPGVDTEAFF. The base sequence is TGTGCCAGCTCACCAGGGGTGGACACTGAAGCTTTCTTT.